This T cell receptor beta chain was sequenced during a study of response to subunit inactivated influenza vaccine. Findings and limits, study-wide: After each seasonal influenza vaccination, few new T cells are recruited, the authors suggested.

A note on this clonotype: The antigen is undetermined.

Each CDR3 protein is one row after TCRdb ran MiXCR on the RT-PCR reads. The sample holds 500,000 or so distinct CDR3 sequences, about 15% seen once. The trim removed 0 bases at V and 5 bases at J, leaving 2 bases unmatched. This CDR3 contains 15 residues. Germline CDR1 is SGHNT and CDR2 is YENEEA. The specimen comprised CD4+ T cells sorted from PBMCs, sampled less than 30 months after vaccination. The chain combines TRBV11-3 with TRBJ2-2; TRBD2 matches 8 bases. The sequence came from a man between 50 and 75 years old who received an inactivated influenza vaccine. This CDR3 reads CASSLEGTRTGELFF. The CDR3, as DNA: TGTGCCAGCAGCTTAGAGGGGACTAGGACCGGGGAGCTGTTTTTT.